The sample holds one count of the clone carrying this T cell receptor beta chain. Its antigen remains unidentified. From germline, CDR1 is SGHNT and CDR2 YENEEA. This CDR3 comprises 15 residues. Trimming removed 4 bases from V and 6 bases from J; junction bases left unmatched: 3. This sample stems from a study of vaccination and CD4 T cells after COVID-19. Across the whole study: Ranging from 14 to 241, the interval between dose two and post-vaccine sampling had a median of about 76 days. The control cultures got either a CEFX pool, an HIV-1 Nef pool, or no peptide at all.

Sequenced with the Oncomine TCR Beta short-read assay was DNA taken from cultured CD4+ T cells. TCRdb re-derived calls from the PCR reads in MiXCR, one entry per CDR3 protein. The sample lists 11,000 to 15,000 distinct CDR3 sequences, approximately 33% seen once, with roughly a tenth in the top ten. Overall study results and limits: The researchers studied relatively few convalescent patients and omitted early post-infection timepoints.

Treatment noted: roughly ten-day PBMC culture with coronavirus spike peptide pools or control peptides (ViraFEST assay). The chain recombines TRBV11-3 with TRBJ2-1, with 13 positions matching TRBD2. The source is a human donor who had recovered from COVID-19. The material sequenced was CD4+ T cells from blood, cultured in vitro, taken after SARS-CoV-2 vaccination. The CDR3 sequence: CASSSGLAGPNEQFF. DNA for the CDR3: TGTGCCAGCAGCTCGGGACTAGCGGGACCCAATGAGCAGTTCTTC.